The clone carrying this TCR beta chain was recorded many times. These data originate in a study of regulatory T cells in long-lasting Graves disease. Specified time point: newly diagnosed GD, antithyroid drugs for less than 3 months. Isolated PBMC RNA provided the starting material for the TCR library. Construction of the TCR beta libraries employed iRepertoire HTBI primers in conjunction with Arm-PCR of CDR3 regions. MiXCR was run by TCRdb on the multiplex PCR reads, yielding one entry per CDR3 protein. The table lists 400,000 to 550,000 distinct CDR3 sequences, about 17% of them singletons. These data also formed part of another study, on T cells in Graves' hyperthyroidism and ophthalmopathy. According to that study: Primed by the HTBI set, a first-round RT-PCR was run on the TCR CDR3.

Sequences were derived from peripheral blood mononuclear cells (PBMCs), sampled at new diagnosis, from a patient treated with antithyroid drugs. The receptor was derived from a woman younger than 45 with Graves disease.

This chain's CDR3 is CASSLDPPGTSYNEQFF. As DNA, the CDR3 is TGTGCCAGCAGCTTAGATCCGCCCGGGACCTCCTACAATGAGCAGTTCTTC. This chain uses TRBV11-2 with TRBJ2-1, with D perhaps given as TRBD1 or TRBD2 (5 bases each). The V end was cut by 0 bases, the J end by 0 bases, with 12 bases between. Germline CDR1 is SGHAT and CDR2 is FQNNGV. The CDR3 loop spans 17 amino acids.